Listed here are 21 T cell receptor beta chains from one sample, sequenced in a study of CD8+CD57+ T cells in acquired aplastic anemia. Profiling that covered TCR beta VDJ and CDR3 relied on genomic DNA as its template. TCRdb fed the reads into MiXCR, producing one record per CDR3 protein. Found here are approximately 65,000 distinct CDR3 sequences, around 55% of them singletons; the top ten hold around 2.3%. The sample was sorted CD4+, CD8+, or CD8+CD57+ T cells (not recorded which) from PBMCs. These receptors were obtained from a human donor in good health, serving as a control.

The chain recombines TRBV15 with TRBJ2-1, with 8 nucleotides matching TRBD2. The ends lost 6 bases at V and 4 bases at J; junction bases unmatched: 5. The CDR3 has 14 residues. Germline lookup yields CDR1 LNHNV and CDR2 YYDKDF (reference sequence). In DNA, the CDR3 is TGTGCCACCAGGGCTAGCGGGCGTTACAATGAGCAGTTCTTC. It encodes CATRASGRYNEQFF.

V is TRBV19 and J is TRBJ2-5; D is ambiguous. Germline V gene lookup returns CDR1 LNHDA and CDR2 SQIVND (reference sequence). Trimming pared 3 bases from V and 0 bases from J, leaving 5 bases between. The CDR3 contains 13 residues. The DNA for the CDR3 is TGTGCCAGTAGTATGTACAACCAAGAGACCCAGTACTTC. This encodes CASSMYNQETQYF.

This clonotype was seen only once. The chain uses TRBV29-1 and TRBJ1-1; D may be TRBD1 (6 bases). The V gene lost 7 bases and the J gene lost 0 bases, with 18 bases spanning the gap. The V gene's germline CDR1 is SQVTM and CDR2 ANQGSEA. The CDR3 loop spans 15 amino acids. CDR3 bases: TGCAGCGCGAGCAGGGGCGGAGGGATGAACACTGAAGCTTTCTTT. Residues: CSASRGGGMNTEAFF.

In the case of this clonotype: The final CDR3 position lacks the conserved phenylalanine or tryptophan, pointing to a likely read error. CDR3 nucleotides: TGTGCCAGCAGCCTAAGGTATGACAGGGTCACTGAAGCTTTCCTT. Translation: CASSLRYDRVTEAFL. The chain recombines TRBV7-9 with TRBJ1-1, with 7 bases matching TRBD1. The CDR3 consists of 15 residues. With V trimmed by 5 bases and J by 4 bases, 10 bases remained unmatched. Germline CDR1 SEHNR, CDR2 FQNEAQ (reference sequence).

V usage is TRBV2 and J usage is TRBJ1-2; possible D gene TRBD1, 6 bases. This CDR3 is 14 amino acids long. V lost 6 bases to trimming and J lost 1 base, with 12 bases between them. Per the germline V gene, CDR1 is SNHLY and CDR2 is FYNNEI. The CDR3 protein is CASRGGAGNYGYTF. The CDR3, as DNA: TGTGCCAGCAGGGGGGGCGCGGGTAACTATGGCTACACCTTC.

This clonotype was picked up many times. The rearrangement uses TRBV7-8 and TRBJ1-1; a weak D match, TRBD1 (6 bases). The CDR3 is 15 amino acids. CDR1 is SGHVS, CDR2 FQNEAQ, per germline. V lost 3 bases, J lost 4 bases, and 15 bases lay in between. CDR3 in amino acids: CASSLRRLGGTEAFF. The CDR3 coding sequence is TGTGCCAGCAGCTTGCGGCGGCTAGGGGGCACTGAAGCTTTCTTT.

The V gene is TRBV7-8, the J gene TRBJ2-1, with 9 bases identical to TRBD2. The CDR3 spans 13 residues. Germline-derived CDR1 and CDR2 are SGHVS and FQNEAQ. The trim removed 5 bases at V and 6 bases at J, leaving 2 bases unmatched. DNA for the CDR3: TGTGCCAGCAGCACTAGCGGGCTCAATGAGCAGTTCTTC. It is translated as CASSTSGLNEQFF.

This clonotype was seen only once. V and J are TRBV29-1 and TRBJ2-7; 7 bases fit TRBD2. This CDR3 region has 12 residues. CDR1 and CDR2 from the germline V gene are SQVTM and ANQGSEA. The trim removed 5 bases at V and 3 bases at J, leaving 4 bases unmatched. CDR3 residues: CSVYGGSYEQYF. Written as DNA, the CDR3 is TGCAGCGTTTACGGCGGGAGCTACGAGCAGTACTTC.

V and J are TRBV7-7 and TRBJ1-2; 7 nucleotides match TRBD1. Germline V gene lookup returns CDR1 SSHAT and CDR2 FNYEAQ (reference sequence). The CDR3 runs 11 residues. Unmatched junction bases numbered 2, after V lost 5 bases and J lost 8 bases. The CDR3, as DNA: TGTGCCAGCAGCGTGACAGGGGGCTACACCTTC. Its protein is CASSVTGGYTF.

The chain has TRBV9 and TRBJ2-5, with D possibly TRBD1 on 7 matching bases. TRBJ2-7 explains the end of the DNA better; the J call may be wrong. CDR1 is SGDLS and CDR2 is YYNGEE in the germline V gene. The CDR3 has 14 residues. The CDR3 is CASSAGGGGYEQYF. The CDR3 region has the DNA TGTGCCAGCAGCGCAGGGGGAGGAGGCTACGAGCAGTACTTC.

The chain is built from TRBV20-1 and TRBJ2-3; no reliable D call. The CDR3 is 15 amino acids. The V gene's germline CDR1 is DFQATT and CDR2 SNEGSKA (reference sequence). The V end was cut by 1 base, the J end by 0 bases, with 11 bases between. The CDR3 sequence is CSARGTRTSTDTQYF. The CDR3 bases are TGCAGTGCTAGAGGAACCAGAACTAGCACAGATACGCAGTATTTT.

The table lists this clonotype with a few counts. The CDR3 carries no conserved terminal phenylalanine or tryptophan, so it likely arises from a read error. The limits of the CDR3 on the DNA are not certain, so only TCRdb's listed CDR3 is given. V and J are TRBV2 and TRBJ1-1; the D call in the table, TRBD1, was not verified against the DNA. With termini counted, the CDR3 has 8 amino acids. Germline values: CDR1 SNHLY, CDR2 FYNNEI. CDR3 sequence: CASSRQGI.

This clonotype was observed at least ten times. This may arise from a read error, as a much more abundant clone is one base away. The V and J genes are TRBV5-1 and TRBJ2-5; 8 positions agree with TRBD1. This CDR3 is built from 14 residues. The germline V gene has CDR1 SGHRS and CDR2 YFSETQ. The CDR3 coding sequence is TGCGCCAGCAGCTTGAGGACAGGGCAAGGGACCCAGTACTTC. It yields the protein CASSLRTGQGTQYF.

The CDR3 coding sequence is TGTGCCAGCCGTACAGGCAACTACAACTATGGCTACACCTTC. Translating gives CASRTGNYNYGYTF. V and J are TRBV19 and TRBJ1-2, with D perhaps matching TRBD1 (5 bases). Germline CDR1 reads LNHDA; CDR2 reads SQIVND (reference sequence). CDR3 length: 14 amino acids. Trimming shortened V by 9 bases and J by 2 bases, and 16 bases separated the two germline ends.

CDR3 sequence (DNA): TGTGCCAGCAGGGGGGACAGGGGCCGGGGCTATGGCTACACCTTC. Amino acids: CASRGDRGRGYGYTF. The chain recombines TRBV11-3 with TRBJ1-2; 10 bases line up with TRBD1. Germline CDR1 and CDR2: SGHNT and YENEEA. The CDR3 totals 15 residues. Trimming cost V 6 bases and J 4 bases; bases outside gene matches: 8.

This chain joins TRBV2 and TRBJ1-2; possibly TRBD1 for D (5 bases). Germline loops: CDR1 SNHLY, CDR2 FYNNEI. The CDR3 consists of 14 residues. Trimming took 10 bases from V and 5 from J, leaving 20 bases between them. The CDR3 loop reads CAITRDAARYGYTF. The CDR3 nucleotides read TGTGCCATCACACGGGACGCCGCTCGGTATGGCTACACCTTC.

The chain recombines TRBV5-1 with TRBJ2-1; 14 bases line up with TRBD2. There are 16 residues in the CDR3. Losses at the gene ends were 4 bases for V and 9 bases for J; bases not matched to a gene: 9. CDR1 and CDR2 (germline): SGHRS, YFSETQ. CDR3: CASSRAGLAGALEQFF. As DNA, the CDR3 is TGCGCCAGCAGCCGAGCGGGACTAGCGGGAGCTCTTGAGCAGTTCTTC.

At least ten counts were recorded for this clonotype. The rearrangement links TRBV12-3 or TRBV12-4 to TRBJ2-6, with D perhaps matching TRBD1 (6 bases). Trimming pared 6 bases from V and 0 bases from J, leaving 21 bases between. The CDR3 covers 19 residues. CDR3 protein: CASSPLSGVGVSGANVLTF. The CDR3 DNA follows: TGTGCCAGCAGCCCATTGTCAGGGGTTGGAGTCTCTGGGGCCAACGTCCTGACTTTC.

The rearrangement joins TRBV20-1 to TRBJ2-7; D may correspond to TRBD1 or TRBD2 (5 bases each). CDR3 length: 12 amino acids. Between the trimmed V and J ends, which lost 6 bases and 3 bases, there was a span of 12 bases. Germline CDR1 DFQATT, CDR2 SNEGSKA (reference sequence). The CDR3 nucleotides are TGCAGTGCCAGTAGGGGACGCTACGAGCAGTACTTC. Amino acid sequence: CSASRGRYEQYF.

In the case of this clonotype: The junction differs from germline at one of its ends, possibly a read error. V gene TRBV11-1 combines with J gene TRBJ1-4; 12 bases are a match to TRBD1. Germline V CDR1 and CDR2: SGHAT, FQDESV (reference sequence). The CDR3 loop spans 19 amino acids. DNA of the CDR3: TGTGCCAGCAGCTCTTGGTGGGACAGGGGGCAGACAACTAATGAAAAACCGTTTTTT. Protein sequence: CASSSWWDRGQTTNEKPFF. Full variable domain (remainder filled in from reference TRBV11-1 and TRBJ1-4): EAEVAQSPRYKITEKSQAVAFWCDPISGHATLYWYRQILGQGPELLVQFQDESVVDDSQLPKDRFSAERLKGVDSTLKIQPAELGDSAMYLCASSSWWDRGQTTNEKPFFGSGTQLSVL.

CDR3 sequence: CASSEGRGVRLLHF. The CDR3 nucleotides are TGTGCCAGCAGTGAAGGCAGGGGCGTCCGTCTCCTCCACTTT. This rearrangement joins TRBV2 to TRBJ1-6; tentatively, D is TRBD1 (6 bases). The germline CDR1 and CDR2 sequences are SNHLY and FYNNEI. Deletions cut 1 base from V and 15 bases from J, with 16 bases between. There are 14 residues in the CDR3.